This entry is about one TCR beta chain. These data belong to a study of blood T cell repertoires in COVID-19. Overall study context: The analysed material was cDNA or gDNA that came from T cells, B-cell-depleted T cells, or PBMCs.

Profiled with immunoSEQ multiplex PCR; TCRdb holds only in-frame clones, not every one. Among 250,000 or so clones listed, roughly 80% were seen once. Symptom resolution, clearance, or two negative PCRs marked donors in Cohort 3 as recovered. This CDR3 has 14 residues. J lost 0 bases, V lost 7 bases, and 5 bases had no gene match. CDR1 and CDR2 (germline): SNHLY, FYNNEI. The chain couples TRBV2 to TRBJ1-1, with 7 bases aligning to TRBD1. Input material: PBMCs or T cells enriched from blood (not recorded which). This sequence originates from a man between 50 and 59 years old who had recovered from COVID-19. The CDR3 DNA reads as TGTGCCAGCACCACAGACAGGGTGAACACTGAAGCTTTCTTT. Protein: CASTTDRVNTEAFF.